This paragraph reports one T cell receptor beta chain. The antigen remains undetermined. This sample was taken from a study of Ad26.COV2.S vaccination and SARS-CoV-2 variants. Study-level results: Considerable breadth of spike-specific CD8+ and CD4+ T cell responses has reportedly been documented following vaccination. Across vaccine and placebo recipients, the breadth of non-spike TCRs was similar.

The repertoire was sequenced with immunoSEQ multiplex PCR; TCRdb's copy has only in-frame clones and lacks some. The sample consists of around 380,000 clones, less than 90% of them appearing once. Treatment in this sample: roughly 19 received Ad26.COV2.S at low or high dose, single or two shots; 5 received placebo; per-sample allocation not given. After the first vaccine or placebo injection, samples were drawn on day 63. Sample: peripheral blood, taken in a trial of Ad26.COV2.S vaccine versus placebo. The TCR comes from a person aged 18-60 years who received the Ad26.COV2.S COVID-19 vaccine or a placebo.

The CDR3 region is CASREGLAKHEQFF. As DNA, the CDR3 is TGTGCCAGCAGGGAGGGACTAGCAAAGCATGAGCAGTTCTTC. The rearrangement links TRBV11-2 to TRBJ2-1; 9 bases map to TRBD2. Germline V gene sequence: CDR1 SGHAT, CDR2 FQNNGV. V lost 6 bases and J lost 8; bases outside the gene matches: 8. The CDR3 consists of 14 residues.